This passage covers 18 T cell receptor beta chains from one sample sequenced in a study of human T cells and chemical hapten exposure. Time point noted: pre-sensitization, week 0. Treatment reported: therapeutic diphenylcyclopropenone sensitization with weekly scalp DPC. The authors extracted total RNA from unfractionated whole blood. TCRdb redid the calling of the RACE reads with MiXCR, one entry per CDR3 protein. The table records roughly 36,000 distinct CDR3 sequences, about 9.4% of them present only once. Sequenced here: whole blood, sampled in connection with sensitization to the hapten diphenylcyclopropenone (DPC). These receptor sequences come from a man aged 45-65 years with alopecia areata. Some clones in this sample may be carry-over from other donors' samples.

The table lists this clonotype with a few counts. The chain couples TRBV7-9 to TRBJ2-7; maybe TRBD2 (6 bases). The CDR3 consists of 15 residues. CDR1 and CDR2 from the germline V gene are SEHNR and FQNEAQ (reference sequence). V shed 3 bases and J shed 3 bases, with 15 bases lying between them. The CDR3 bases are TGTGCCAGCAGCTTCTCTAGCGCAGTCAACTACGAGCAGTACTTC. Translating it yields CASSFSSAVNYEQYF.

This chain links TRBV29-1 with TRBJ2-2; D is possibly TRBD1 (5 bases). V was clipped by 3 bases and J by 1 base, with 6 bases between them. The CDR3 has 13 amino acids. Germline V gene sequence: CDR1 SQVTM, CDR2 ANQGSEA. The CDR3 region is CSVDTGNTGELFF. CDR3 sequence (DNA): TGCAGCGTTGATACAGGGAACACCGGGGAGCTGTTTTTT.

This clonotype was recorded at least ten times. This sequence joins TRBV7-6 and TRBJ2-5; TRBD1 matches at 7 bases. Germline CDR1 reads SGHVS; CDR2 reads FNYEAQ. V lost 5 bases to trimming and J lost 5 bases; unmatched junction nucleotides: 8. The length of the CDR3 is 14 residues. The CDR3 reads CASSPMTGRETQYF. The CDR3 DNA reads TGTGCCAGCAGCCCGATGACAGGGCGGGAGACCCAGTACTTC.

This clonotype showed up just a few times. The genes are TRBV7-2 and TRBJ1-6; maybe TRBD1 (5 bases). Germline CDR1 SGHTA, CDR2 FQGNSA. This CDR3 has 16 residues. V shed 1 base and J shed 7 bases, with 14 bases lying between them. The CDR3 nucleotides read TGTGCCAGCAGCTTAGTCGGCAGGGTTGGAAATTCACCCCTCCACTTT. This encodes CASSLVGRVGNSPLHF.

This clonotype has ten or more counts. The chain couples TRBV20-1 to TRBJ2-3; TRBD2 matches at 10 bases. V shed 3 bases and J 0 bases; nucleotides not matched to a gene: 0. Germline CDR1 reads DFQATT; CDR2 reads SNEGSKA (reference sequence). The CDR3 contains 14 residues. CDR3 DNA sequence: TGCAGTGCTAGGGGACTAGCGAGCACAGATACGCAGTATTTT. Residues: CSARGLASTDTQYF.

This chain links TRBV5-4 with TRBJ2-3; TRBD2 matches 7 bases. Germline CDR1 is SGHNT and CDR2 is YYREEE (reference sequence). The CDR3 length is 15 residues. The ends lost 0 bases at V and 3 bases at J; junction bases unmatched: 4. The chain's CDR3 is CASSLGTRGTDTQYF. The CDR3 DNA reads TGTGCCAGCAGCTTGGGGACTAGAGGGACAGATACGCAGTATTTT. Complete variable domain (other parts from reference TRBV5-4 and TRBJ2-3): ETGVTQSPTHLIKTRGQQVTLRCSSQSGHNTVSWYQQALGQGPQFIFQYYREEENGRGNFPPRFSGLQFPNYSSELNVNALELDDSALYLCASSLGTRGTDTQYFGPGTRLTVL.

This clonotype was found many times. V gene TRBV20-1 combines with J gene TRBJ2-5; possible D gene TRBD2, 5 bases. The length of the CDR3 is 18 residues. The germline gives CDR1 DFQATT, CDR2 SNEGSKA (reference sequence). V lost 0 bases and J 0 bases, leaving 20 bases between the germline ends. The CDR3 sequence: CSARDRASSRWYQETQYF. The CDR3 region has the DNA TGCAGTGCTAGAGATAGGGCTAGCTCACGCTGGTACCAAGAGACCCAGTACTTC.

The J gene is TRBJ2-1, the V gene TRBV7-2; no reliable D call. There are 14 residues in the CDR3. Trimming left V 3 bases short and J 10 bases short, with 16 bases between. Germline V CDR1 and CDR2: SGHTA, FQGNSA. The CDR3 sequence is CASSFSQLGREQFF. The DNA for the CDR3 is TGTGCCAGCAGCTTTTCTCAACTTGGCAGGGAGCAGTTCTTC.

This clonotype was counted ten times or more. V and J are TRBV7-9 and TRBJ1-5; TRBD1 is a possible D gene (5 bases). Germline CDR1 is SEHNR and CDR2 is FQNEAQ (reference sequence). V lost 3 bases and J lost 4, with 19 bases in between. The CDR3 consists of 17 residues. CDR3 sequence reads: CASSFDADRTINQPQHF. CDR3 nucleotides: TGTGCCAGCAGCTTTGATGCCGACAGAACTATTAATCAGCCCCAGCATTTT.

This clonotype was seen repeatedly, ten times or more. The rearrangement links TRBV7-2 to TRBJ1-4, with D tentatively TRBD1 (6 bases). With 5 bases removed from V and 0 bases from J, the gap between germline ends came to 13 bases. The CDR3 runs to 16 residues. The V gene's germline CDR1 is SGHTA and CDR2 FQGNSA. CDR3 DNA: TGTGCCAGCAGCCAAGGACAGTATGCAACTAATGAAAAACTGTTTTTT. The encoded protein is CASSQGQYATNEKLFF.

J is TRBJ2-5 and V is TRBV11-2, with 7 positions matching TRBD1. CDR1 SGHAT and CDR2 FQNNGV come from the germline V gene. The CDR3 is made up of 15 amino acids. Trimming cost V 5 bases and J 5 bases; bases outside gene matches: 11. The DNA of the CDR3 is TGTGCCAGCAGCAAAGAAACAGGGGTATCGGAGACCCAGTACTTC. This codes for CASSKETGVSETQYF.

The J gene is TRBJ1-5, the V gene TRBV28; 8 bases agree with TRBD1. This CDR3 is built from 14 residues. CDR1 is MDHEN and CDR2 is SYDVKM in the germline V gene. The J segment lost 5 bases and the V segment lost 6 bases, leaving 6 bases of the junction unmatched. The CDR3 sequence: CASRPGQDDQPQHF. In DNA, the CDR3 is TGTGCCAGCAGGCCGGGACAGGACGATCAGCCCCAGCATTTT. The full variable domain, its missing parts supplied by reference TRBV28 and TRBJ1-5, is DVKVTQSSRYLVKRTGEKVFLECVQDMDHENMFWYRQDPGLGLRLIYFSYDVKMKEKGDIPEGYSVSREKKERFSLILESASTNQTSMYLCASRPGQDDQPQHFGDGTRLSIL.

This clonotype was recorded at least ten times. V and J are TRBV7-2 and TRBJ2-3, with D hard to call. V was clipped by 6 bases and J by 5 bases, with 9 bases between them. The CDR3 consists of 12 residues. Germline assignment: CDR1 SGHTA and CDR2 FQGNSA. The CDR3 spells CASSSMGDTQYF. CDR3 DNA: TGTGCCAGCAGTTCAATGGGAGATACGCAGTATTTT.

This clonotype appeared a few times. The chain employs TRBV13 and TRBJ1-4; 8 bases agree with TRBD1. Trimming took 2 bases from V and 4 from J; bases not matched to a gene: 9. The V gene's germline CDR1 is PRHDT and CDR2 FYEKMQ (reference sequence). This CDR3 contains 17 residues. The CDR3 region is CASSLKRGGQGNEKLFF. CDR3 nucleotide sequence: TGTGCCAGCAGCTTAAAAAGAGGTGGACAGGGTAATGAAAAACTGTTTTTT. Full variable domain (missing parts from reference TRBV13 and TRBJ1-4): AAGVIQSPRHLIKEKRETATLKCYPIPRHDTVYWYQQGPGQDPQFLISFYEKMQSDKGSIPDRFSAQQFSDYHSELNMSSLELGDSALYFCASSLKRGGQGNEKLFFGSGTQLSVL.

This clonotype occurred many times. The genes are TRBV19 and TRBJ2-5; D is uncertain. Per the germline V gene, CDR1 is LNHDA and CDR2 is SQIVND (reference sequence). The CDR3 runs to 13 residues. With 9 bases removed from V and 4 bases from J, the gap between germline ends came to 15 bases. CDR3 amino acids: CASRTPAGETQYF. The CDR3 region has the DNA TGTGCCAGCAGGACGCCCGCAGGAGAGACCCAGTACTTC.

The sample holds many counts of this clonotype. The chain has TRBV28 and TRBJ2-7; D is unclear. CDR3 length: 12 amino acids. Germline values: CDR1 MDHEN, CDR2 SYDVKM. V was shortened by 6 bases and J by 2 bases, with 8 bases between the two germline ends. CDR3 coding DNA: TGTGCCAGCAGATCGACAACCTACGAGCAGTACTTC. Its protein is CASRSTTYEQYF.

The sample holds many counts of this clonotype. The chain is built from TRBV5-1 and TRBJ1-4; no clear D gene. The ends were cut back, 0 bases at V and 0 bases at J, with 6 bases in the middle. Germline assignment: CDR1 SGHRS and CDR2 YFSETQ. The CDR3 runs 15 residues. CDR3 loop: CASSLAAATNEKLFF. In nucleotides, the CDR3 is TGCGCCAGCAGCTTGGCAGCAGCAACTAATGAAAAACTGTTTTTT.

At least ten counts were recorded for this clonotype. DNA for the CDR3: TGTGCCTGGAGTGTAGGACTGGGGTTGGACACTGAAGCTTTCTTT. Its translation is CAWSVGLGLDTEAFF. The gene calls are TRBV30 and TRBJ1-1; the D is unclear. The CDR3 is made up of 15 amino acids. Germline loops: CDR1 GTSNPN, CDR2 SVGIG (reference sequence). The V and J ends lost 0 bases and 3 bases respectively, with 14 bases between them.